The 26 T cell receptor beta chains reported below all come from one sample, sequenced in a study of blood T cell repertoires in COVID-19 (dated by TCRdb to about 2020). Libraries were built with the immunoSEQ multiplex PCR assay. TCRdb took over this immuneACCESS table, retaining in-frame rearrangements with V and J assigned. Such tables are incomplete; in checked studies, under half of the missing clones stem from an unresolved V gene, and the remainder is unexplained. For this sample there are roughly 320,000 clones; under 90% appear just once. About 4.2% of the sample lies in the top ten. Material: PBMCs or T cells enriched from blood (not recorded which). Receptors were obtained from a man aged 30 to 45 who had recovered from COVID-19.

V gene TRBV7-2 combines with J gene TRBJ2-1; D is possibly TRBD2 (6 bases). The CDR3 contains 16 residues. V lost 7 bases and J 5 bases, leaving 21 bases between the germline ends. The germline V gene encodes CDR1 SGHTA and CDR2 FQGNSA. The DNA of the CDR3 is TGTGCCAGCAACTCCCTCGTCCTAGCGAGCAACAATGAGCAGTTCTTC. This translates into CASNSLVLASNNEQFF.

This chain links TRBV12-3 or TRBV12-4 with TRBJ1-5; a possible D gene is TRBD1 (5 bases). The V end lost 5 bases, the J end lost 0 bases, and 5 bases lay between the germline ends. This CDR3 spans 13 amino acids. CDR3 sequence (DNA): TGTGCCAGCAGTGACAGTAGCAATCAGCCCCAGCATTTT. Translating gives CASSDSSNQPQHF.

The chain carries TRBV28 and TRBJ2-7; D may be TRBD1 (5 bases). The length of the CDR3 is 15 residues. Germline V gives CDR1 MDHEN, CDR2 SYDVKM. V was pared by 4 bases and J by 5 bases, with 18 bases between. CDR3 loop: CASSYDTPRGHEQYF. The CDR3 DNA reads TGTGCCAGCAGTTACGATACCCCAAGGGGCCACGAGCAGTACTTC.

The CDR3 sequence is CASSQIQGSTDTQYF. The CDR3 bases are TGTGCCAGCTCACAGATACAGGGGTCGACAGATACGCAGTATTTT. The rearrangement uses TRBV18 and TRBJ2-3, with 7 bases fitting TRBD1. J lost 3 bases, V lost 4 bases, and 7 bases had no gene match. Per the germline V gene, CDR1 is KGHSH and CDR2 is LQKENI. This CDR3 region has 15 residues. Full variable domain (missing parts from reference TRBV18 and TRBJ2-3): NAGVMQNPRHLVRRRGQEARLRCSPMKGHSHVYWYRQLPEEGLKFMVYLQKENIIDESGMPKERFSAEFPKEGPSILRIQQVVRGDSAAYFCASSQIQGSTDTQYFGPGTRLTVL.

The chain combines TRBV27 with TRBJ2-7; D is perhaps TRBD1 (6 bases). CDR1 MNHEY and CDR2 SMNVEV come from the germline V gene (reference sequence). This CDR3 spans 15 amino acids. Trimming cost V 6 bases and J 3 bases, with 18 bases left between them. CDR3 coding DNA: TGTGCCAGCAGGTCTCTTAGGGACATATTCTACGAGCAGTACTTC. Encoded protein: CASRSLRDIFYEQYF.

This CDR3 is CASSLVVAGDNEQFF. The CDR3 nucleotides read TGTGCCAGCAGCCTGGTGGTAGCGGGAGATAATGAGCAGTTCTTC. The chain employs TRBV4-2 and TRBJ2-1; TRBD2 aligns across 9 bases. The V gene's germline CDR1 is LGHNA and CDR2 YNFKEQ. After removal of 4 bases from V and 7 bases from J, the junction contained 8 bases not matched to a gene. CDR3 length equals 15 residues.

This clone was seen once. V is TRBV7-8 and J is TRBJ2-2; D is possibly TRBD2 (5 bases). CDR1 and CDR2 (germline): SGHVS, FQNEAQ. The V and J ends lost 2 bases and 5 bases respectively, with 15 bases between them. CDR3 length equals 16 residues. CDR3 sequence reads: CASSLLPGGGTGELFF. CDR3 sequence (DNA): TGTGCCAGCAGCTTACTTCCTGGAGGTGGTACCGGGGAGCTGTTTTTT.

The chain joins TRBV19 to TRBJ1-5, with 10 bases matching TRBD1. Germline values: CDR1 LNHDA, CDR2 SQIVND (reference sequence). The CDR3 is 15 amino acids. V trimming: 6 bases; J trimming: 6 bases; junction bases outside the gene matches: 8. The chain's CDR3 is CASSVRQGAVQPQHF. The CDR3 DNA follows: TGTGCCAGTAGCGTCCGACAGGGGGCGGTTCAGCCCCAGCATTTT. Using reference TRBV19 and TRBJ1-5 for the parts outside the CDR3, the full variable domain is DGGITQSPKYLFRKEGQNVTLSCEQNLNHDAMYWYRQDPGQGLRLIYYSQIVNDFQKGDIAEGYSVSREKKESFPLTVTSAQKNPTAFYLCASSVRQGAVQPQHFGDGTRLSIL.

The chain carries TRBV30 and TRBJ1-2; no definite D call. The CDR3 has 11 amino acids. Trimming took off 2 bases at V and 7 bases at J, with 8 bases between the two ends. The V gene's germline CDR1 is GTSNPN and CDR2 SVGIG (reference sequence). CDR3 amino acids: CAWSSSGGYTF. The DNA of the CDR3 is TGTGCCTGGAGTTCATCGGGTGGCTACACCTTC.

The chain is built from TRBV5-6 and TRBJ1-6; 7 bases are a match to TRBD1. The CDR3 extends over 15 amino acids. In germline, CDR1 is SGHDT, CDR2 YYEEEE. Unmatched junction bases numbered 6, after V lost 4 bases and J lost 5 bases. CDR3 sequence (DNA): TGTGCCAGCAGCCCTCGGACAGGTGATAATTCACCCCTCCACTTT. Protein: CASSPRTGDNSPLHF.

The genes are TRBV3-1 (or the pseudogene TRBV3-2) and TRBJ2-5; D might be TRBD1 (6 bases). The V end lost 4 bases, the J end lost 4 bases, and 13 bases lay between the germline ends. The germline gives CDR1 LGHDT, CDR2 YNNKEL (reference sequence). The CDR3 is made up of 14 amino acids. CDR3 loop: CASSLRQAVETQYF. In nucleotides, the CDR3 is TGTGCCAGCAGCCTTCGACAGGCGGTAGAGACCCAGTACTTC.

The chain's CDR3 is CASSSGLAGSGANVLTF. The CDR3 DNA is TGTGCCAGCAGCTCCGGACTAGCGGGCTCTGGGGCCAACGTCCTGACTTTC. The chain joins TRBV4-2 to TRBJ2-6; TRBD2 aligns across 11 bases. The V gene end was trimmed by 5 bases and the J gene end by 0 bases; junction bases not matched to a gene: 3. The CDR3 has 17 amino acids. CDR1 and CDR2 (germline): LGHNA, YNFKEQ.

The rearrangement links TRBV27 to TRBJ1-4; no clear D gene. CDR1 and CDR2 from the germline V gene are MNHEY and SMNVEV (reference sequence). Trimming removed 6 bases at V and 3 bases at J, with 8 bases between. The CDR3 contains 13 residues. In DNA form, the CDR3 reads TGTGCCAGCAGCCCCGGGGCTAATGAAAAACTGTTTTTT. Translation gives CASSPGANEKLFF.

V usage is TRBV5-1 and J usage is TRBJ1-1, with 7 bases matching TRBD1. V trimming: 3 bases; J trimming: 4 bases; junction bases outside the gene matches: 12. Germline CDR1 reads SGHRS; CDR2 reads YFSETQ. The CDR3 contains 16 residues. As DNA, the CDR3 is TGCGCCAGCAGCTGGACCGCAGGGGGGCTGAGCACTGAAGCTTTCTTT. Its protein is CASSWTAGGLSTEAFF.

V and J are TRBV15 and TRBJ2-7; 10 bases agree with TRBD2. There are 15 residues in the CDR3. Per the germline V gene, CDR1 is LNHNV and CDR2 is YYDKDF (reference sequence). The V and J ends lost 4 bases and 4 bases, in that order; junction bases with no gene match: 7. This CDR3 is CATSTERTSGYEQYF. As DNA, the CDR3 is TGTGCCACCAGCACAGAACGGACTAGCGGTTACGAGCAGTACTTC.

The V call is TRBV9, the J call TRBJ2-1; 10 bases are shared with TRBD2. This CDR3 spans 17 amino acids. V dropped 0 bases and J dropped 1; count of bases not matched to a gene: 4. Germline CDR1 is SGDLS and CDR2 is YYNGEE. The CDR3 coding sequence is TGTGCCAGCAGCGTAGCTAGCGGGAGAGCATCCTACAATGAGCAGTTCTTC. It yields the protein CASSVASGRASYNEQFF. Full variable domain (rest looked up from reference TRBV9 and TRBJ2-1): DSGVTQTPKHLITATGQRVTLRCSPRSGDLSVYWYQQSLDQGLQFLIQYYNGEERAKGNILERFSAQQFPDLHSELNLSSLELGDSALYFCASSVASGRASYNEQFFGPGTRLTVL.

DNA of the CDR3: TGTGCCAGCAGTCCCTTGGGGGGGACTGAAGCTTTCTTT. Protein product: CASSPLGGTEAFF. The V and J genes are TRBV12-3 or TRBV12-4 and TRBJ1-1, with D possibly being TRBD1 (5 bases). This CDR3 has 13 residues. Trimming left V 5 bases short and J 5 bases short, with 12 bases between.

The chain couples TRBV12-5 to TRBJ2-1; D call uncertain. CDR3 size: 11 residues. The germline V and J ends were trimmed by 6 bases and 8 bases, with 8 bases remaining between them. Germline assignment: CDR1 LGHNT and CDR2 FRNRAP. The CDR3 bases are TGTGCTAGTGGGCCAGATTATGAGCAGTTCTTC. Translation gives CASGPDYEQFF.

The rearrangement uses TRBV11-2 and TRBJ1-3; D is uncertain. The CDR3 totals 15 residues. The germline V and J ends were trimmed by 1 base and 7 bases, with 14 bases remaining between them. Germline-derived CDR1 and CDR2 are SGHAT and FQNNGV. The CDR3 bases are TGTGCCAGCAGCTTAGTAGGTAGCGGGTCGAACACCATATATTTT. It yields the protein CASSLVGSGSNTIYF.

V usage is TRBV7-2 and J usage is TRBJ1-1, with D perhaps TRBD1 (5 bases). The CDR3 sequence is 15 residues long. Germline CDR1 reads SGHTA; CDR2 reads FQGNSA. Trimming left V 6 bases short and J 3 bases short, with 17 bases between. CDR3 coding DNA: TGTGCCAGCAGACTTGTTTTAGGACATTACACTGAAGCTTTCTTT. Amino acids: CASRLVLGHYTEAFF.

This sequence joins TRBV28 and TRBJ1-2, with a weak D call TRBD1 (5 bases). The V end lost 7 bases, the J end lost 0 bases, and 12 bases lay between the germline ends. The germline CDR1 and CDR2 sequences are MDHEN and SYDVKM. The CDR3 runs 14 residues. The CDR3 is CASNPGSANYGYTF. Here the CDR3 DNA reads TGTGCCAGCAACCCAGGGTCAGCTAACTATGGCTACACCTTC.

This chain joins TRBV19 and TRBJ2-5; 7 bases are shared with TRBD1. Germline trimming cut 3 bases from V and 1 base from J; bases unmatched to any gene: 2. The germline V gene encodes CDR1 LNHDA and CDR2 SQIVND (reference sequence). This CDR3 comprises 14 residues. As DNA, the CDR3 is TGTGCCAGTAGTATGGGACAGACCCAAGAGACCCAGTACTTC. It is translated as CASSMGQTQETQYF.

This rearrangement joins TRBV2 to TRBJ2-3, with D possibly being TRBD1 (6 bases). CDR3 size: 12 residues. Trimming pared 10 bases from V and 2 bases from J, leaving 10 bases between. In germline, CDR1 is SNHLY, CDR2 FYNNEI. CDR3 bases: TGTGCCACCCAGGGGTCCACAGATACGCAGTATTTT. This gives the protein CATQGSTDTQYF. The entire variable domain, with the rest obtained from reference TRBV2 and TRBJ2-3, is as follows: EPEVTQTPSHQVTQMGQEVILRCVPISNHLYFYWYRQILGQKVEFLVSFYNNEISEKSEIFDDQFSVERPDGSNFTLKIRSTKLEDSAMYFCATQGSTDTQYFGPGTRLTVL.

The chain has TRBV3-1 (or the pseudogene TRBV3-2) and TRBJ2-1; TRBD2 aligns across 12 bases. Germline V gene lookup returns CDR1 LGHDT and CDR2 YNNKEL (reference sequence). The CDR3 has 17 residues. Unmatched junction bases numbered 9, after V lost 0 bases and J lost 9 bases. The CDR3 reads CASSQDLAGGLVLEQFF. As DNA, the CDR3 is TGTGCCAGCAGCCAAGATCTAGCGGGAGGGCTCGTCCTTGAGCAGTTCTTC.

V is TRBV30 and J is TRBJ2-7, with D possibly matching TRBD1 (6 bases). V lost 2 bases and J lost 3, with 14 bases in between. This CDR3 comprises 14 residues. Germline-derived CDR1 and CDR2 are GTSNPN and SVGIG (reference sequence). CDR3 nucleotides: TGTGCCTGGAGTCCGGGACACAAATTCTACGAGCAGTACTTC. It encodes CAWSPGHKFYEQYF.

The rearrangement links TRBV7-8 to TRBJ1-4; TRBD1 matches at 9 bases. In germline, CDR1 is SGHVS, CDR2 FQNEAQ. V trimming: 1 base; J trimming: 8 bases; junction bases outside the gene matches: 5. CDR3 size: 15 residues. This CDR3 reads CASSLVGTGPEKLFF. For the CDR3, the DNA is TGTGCCAGCAGCTTAGTGGGGACAGGGCCGGAAAAACTGTTTTTT.